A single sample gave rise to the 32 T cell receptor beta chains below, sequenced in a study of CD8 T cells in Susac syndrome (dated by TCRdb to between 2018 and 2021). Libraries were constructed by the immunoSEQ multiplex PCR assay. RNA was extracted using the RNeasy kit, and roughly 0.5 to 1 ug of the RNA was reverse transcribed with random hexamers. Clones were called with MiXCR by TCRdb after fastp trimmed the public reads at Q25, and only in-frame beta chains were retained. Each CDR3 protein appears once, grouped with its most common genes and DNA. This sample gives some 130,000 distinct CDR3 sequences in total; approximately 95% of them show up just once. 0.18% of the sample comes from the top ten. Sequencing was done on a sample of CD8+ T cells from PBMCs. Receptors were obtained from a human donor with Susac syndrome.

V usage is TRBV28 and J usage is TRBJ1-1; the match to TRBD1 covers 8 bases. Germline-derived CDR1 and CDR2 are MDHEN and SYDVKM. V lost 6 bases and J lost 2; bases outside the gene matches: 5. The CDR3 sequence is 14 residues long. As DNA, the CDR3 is TGTGCCAGCAGACCGGACAGGGCTAACACTGAAGCTTTCTTT. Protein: CASRPDRANTEAFF.

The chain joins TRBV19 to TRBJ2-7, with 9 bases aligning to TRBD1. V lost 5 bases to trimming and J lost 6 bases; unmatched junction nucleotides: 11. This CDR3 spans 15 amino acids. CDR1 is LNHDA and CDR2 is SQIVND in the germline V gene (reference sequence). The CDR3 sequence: CASSPNRGQVFEQYF. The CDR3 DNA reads TGTGCCAGTAGTCCTAACAGGGGGCAAGTCTTCGAGCAGTACTTC.

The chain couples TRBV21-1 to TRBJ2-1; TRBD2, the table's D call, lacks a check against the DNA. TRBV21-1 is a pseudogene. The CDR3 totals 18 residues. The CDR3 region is CASSIYPRGPDEFNEQFF. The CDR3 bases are TGTGCCAGCAGCATCTACCCACGAGGGCCTGACGAATTCAATGAGCAGTTCTTC.

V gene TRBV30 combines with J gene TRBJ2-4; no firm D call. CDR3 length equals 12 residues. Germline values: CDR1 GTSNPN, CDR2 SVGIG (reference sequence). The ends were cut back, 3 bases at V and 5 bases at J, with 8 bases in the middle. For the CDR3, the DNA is TGTGCCTGGAGCGACCAGGAAAACATTCAGTACTTC. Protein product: CAWSDQENIQYF.

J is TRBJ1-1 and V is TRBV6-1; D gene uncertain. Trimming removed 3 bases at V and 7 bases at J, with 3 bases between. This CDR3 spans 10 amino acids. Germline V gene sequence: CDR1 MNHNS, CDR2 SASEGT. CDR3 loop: CASSDFEAFF. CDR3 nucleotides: TGTGCCAGCAGTGACTTTGAAGCTTTCTTT.

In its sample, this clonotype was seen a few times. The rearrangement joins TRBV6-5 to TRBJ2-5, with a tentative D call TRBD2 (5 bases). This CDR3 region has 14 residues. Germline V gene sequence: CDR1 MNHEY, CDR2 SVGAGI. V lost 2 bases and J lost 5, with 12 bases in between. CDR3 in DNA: TGTGCCAGCAGTTACCTCGGGGTTTTGGAGACCCAGTACTTC. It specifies CASSYLGVLETQYF.

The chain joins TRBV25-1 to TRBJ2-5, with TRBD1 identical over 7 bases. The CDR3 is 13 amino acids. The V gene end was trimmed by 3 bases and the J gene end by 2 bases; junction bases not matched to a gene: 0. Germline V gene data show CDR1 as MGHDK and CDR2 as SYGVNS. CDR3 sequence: CASSEGQQETQYF. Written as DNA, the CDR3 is TGTGCCAGCAGTGAGGGACAGCAAGAGACCCAGTACTTC.

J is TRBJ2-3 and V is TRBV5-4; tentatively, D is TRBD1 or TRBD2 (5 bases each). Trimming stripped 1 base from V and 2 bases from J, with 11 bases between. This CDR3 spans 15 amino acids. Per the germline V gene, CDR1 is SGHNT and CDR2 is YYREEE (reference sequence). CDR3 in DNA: TGTGCCAGCAGCTTGTGGGGGTCCGACACAGATACGCAGTATTTT. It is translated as CASSLWGSDTDTQYF.

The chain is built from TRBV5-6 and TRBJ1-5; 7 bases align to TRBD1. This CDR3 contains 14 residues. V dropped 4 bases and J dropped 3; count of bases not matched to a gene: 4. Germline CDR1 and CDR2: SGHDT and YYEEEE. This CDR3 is CASSQDRYNQPQHF. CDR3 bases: TGTGCCAGCAGCCAGGACAGGTACAATCAGCCCCAGCATTTT.

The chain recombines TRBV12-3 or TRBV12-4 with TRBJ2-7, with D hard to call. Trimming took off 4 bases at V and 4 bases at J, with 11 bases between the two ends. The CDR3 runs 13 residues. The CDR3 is CASSYPKNYEQYF. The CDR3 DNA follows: TGTGCCAGCAGTTACCCCAAAAATTACGAGCAGTACTTC.

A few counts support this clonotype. This CDR3 reads CSARDLAESYEQYF. In DNA, the CDR3 is TGCAGTGCTAGGGACTTAGCGGAATCCTACGAGCAGTACTTC. The chain recombines TRBV20-1 with TRBJ2-7; possible D gene TRBD2, 6 bases. Germline assignment: CDR1 DFQATT and CDR2 SNEGSKA (reference sequence). This CDR3 region has 14 residues. V lost 3 bases and J 1 base, leaving 13 bases between the germline ends.

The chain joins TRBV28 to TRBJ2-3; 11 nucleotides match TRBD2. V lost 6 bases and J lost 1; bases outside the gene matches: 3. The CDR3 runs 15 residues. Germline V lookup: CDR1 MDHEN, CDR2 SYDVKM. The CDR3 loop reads CASSPGLAGTDTQYF. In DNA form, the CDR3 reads TGTGCCAGCAGCCCGGGACTAGCGGGCACAGATACGCAGTATTTT.

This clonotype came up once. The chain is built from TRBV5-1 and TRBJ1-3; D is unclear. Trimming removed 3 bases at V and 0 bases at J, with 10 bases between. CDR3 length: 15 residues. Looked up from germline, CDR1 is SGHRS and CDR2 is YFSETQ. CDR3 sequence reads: CASSSGDSSGNTIYF. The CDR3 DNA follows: TGCGCCAGCAGCTCCGGAGATAGCTCTGGAAACACCATATATTTT.

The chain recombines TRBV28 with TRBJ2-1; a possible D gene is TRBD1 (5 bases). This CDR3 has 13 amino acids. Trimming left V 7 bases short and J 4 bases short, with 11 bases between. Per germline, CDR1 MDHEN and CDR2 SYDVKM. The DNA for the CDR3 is TGTGCCAGCACCGTGGGGCTTTACAATGAGCAGTTCTTC. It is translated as CASTVGLYNEQFF.

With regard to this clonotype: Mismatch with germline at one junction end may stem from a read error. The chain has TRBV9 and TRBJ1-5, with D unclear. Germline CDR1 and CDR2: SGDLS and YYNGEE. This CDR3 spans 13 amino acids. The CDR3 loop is CASNVATGQPQHF. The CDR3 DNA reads TGTGCCAGCAACGTAGCCACGGGTCAGCCCCAGCATTTT. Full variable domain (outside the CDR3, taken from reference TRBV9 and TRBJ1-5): DSGVTQTPKHLITATGQRVTLRCSPRSGDLSVYWYQQSLDQGLQFLIQYYNGEERAKGNILERFSAQQFPDLHSELNLSSLELGDSALYFCASNVATGQPQHFGDGTRLSIL.

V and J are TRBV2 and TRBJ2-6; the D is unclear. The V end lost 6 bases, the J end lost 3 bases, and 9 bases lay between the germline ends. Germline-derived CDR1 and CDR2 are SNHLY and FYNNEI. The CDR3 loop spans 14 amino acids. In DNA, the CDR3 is TGTGCCAGCAGCCCAACCGGTGGGGCCAACGTCCTGACTTTC. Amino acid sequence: CASSPTGGANVLTF.

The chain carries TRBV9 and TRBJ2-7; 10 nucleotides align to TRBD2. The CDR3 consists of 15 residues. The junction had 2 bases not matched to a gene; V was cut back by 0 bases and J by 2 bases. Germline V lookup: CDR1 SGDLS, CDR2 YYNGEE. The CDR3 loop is CASSVASGGTYEQYF. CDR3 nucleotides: TGTGCCAGCAGCGTAGCTAGCGGGGGAACCTACGAGCAGTACTTC.

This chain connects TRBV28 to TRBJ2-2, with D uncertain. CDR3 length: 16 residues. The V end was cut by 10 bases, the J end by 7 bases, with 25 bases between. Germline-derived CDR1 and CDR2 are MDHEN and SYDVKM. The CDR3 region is CATQPGPQVVGGELFF. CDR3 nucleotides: TGTGCCACCCAACCCGGGCCGCAAGTCGTGGGCGGGGAGCTGTTTTTT.

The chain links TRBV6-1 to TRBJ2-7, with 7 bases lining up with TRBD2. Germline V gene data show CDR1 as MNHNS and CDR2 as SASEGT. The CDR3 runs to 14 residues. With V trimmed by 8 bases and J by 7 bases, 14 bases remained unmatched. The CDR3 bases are TGTGCCAGCGGGGCGGGAGATTTCCCTAGAGAGCAGTACTTC. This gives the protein CASGAGDFPREQYF.

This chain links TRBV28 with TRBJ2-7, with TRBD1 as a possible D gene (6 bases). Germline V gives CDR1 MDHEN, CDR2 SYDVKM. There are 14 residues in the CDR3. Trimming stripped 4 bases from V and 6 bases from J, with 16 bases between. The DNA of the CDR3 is TGTGCCAGCAGTTCTAGGACAGAAATAGGCGAGCAGTACTTC. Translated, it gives CASSSRTEIGEQYF.

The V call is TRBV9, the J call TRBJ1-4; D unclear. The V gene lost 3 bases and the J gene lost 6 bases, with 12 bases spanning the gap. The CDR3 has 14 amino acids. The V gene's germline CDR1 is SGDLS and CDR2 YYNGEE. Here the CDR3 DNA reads TGTGCCAGCAGCGAGAACGAGCCGGATGAAAAACTGTTTTTT. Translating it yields CASSENEPDEKLFF.

Written as DNA, the CDR3 is TGTGCCAGCAGCGCCGGACTAGCGGGAGGCGAGCAGTACTTC. This sequence encodes CASSAGLAGGEQYF. This chain uses TRBV9 with TRBJ2-7, with TRBD2 matching 14 bases. The CDR3 has 14 amino acids. Trimming cost V 3 bases and J 6 bases; bases outside gene matches: 2. Germline CDR1 is SGDLS and CDR2 is YYNGEE.

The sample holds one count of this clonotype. The DNA of the CDR3 is TGTGCCAGCAGCTTCGCCGGGCCCTCCTACGAGCAGTACTTC. Its protein product is CASSFAGPSYEQYF. The V and J genes are TRBV6-5 and TRBJ2-7; D remains unclear. Trimming cost V 6 bases and J 0 bases, with 12 bases left between them. CDR3 size: 14 residues. Germline CDR1 MNHEY, CDR2 SVGAGI.

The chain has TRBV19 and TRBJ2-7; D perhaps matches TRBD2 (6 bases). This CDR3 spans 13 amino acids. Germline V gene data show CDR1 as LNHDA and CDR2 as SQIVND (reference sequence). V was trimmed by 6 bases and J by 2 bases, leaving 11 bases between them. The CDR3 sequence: CASSLGLPYEQYF. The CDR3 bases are TGTGCCAGTAGCCTCGGACTACCCTACGAGCAGTACTTC.

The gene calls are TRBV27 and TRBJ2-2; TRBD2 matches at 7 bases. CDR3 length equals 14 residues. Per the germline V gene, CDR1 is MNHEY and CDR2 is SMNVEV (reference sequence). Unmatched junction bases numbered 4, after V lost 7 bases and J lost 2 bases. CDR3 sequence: CASIASGNTGELFF. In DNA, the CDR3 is TGTGCCAGCATCGCTAGCGGAAACACCGGGGAGCTGTTTTTT.

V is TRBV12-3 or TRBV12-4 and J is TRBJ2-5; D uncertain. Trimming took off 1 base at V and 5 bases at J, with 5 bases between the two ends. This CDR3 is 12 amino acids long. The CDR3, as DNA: TGTGCCAGCAGTTTAGACGGTGAGACCCAGTACTTC. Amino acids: CASSLDGETQYF.

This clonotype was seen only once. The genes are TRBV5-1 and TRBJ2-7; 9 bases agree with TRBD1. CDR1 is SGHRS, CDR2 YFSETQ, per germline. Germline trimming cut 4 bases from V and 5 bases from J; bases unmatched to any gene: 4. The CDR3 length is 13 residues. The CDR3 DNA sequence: TGCGCCAGCAGCGGGGACAGGGACCACGAGCAGTACTTC. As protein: CASSGDRDHEQYF.

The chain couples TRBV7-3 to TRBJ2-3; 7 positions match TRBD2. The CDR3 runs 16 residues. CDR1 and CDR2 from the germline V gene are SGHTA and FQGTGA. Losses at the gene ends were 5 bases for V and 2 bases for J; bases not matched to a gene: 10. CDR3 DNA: TGTGCCAGCAGCCCCCTCGGTGGGGGGGTCACAGATACGCAGTATTTT. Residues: CASSPLGGGVTDTQYF.

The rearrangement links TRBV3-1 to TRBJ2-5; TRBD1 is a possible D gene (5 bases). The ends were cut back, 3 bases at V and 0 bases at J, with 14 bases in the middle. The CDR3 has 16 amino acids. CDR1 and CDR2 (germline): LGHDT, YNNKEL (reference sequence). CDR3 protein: CASSHADSEYQETQYF. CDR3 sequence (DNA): TGTGCCAGCAGCCATGCCGACAGTGAGTACCAAGAGACCCAGTACTTC.

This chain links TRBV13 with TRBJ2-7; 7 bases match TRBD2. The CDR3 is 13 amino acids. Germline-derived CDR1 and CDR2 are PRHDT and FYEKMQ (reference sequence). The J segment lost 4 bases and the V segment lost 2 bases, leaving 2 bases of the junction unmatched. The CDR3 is CASSLFGGYEQYF. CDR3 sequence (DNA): TGTGCCAGCAGCTTATTCGGGGGGTACGAGCAGTACTTC.

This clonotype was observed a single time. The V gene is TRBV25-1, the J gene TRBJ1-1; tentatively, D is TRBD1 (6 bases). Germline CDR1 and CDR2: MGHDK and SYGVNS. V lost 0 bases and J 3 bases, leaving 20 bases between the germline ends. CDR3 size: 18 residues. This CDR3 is CASSEYFGTGKGYTEAFF. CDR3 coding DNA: TGTGCCAGCAGTGAATACTTTGGTACAGGGAAAGGTTACACTGAAGCTTTCTTT.

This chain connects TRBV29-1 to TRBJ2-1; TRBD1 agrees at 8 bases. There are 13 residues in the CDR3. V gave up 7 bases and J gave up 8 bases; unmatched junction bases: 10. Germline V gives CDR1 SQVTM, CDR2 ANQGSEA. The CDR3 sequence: CSALPWTGYEQFF. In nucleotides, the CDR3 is TGCAGCGCCCTACCTTGGACAGGGTATGAGCAGTTCTTC.